The rows below give T cell receptor beta chains drawn from one sample of a study of beta chain features in type 1 diabetes. TCRdb keeps only in-frame clones here, not all; method: immunoSEQ multiplex PCR. The data show 160,000 or so clones, approximately 9.1% seen once. Material: central memory CD4+ T cells from blood. The receptor source for this set is a woman between 18 and 30 years old in good health. CDR3s include the opening cysteine and the closing phenylalanine or tryptophan. The D gene is left open where the match is weak. Clone size is given for some rows only: seen once, a few or many times, or a class if the clone is expanded.

J: TRBJ2-6
D: .
V: TRBV7-2
size: few
CDR3: CASSFGSPGNVLTF
DNA: TGTGCCAGCAGCTTCGGGTCACCGGGAAACGTCCTGACTTTC

J: TRBJ2-1
D: TRBD1
V: TRBV2
size: .
CDR3: CASSDARGNEQFF
DNA: TGTGCCAGCAGTGATGCCAGGGGGAATGAGCAGTTCTTC

J: TRBJ2-7
D: .
V: TRBV18
size: few
CDR3: CASSPPLTYEQYF
DNA: TGTGCCAGCTCACCACCGTTAACCTACGAGCAGTACTTC

J: TRBJ1-4
D: TRBD1
V: TRBV19
size: few
CDR3: CASSITGGEKLFF
DNA: TGTGCCAGTAGTATCACAGGGGGTGAAAAACTGTTTTTT

J: TRBJ1-2
D: .
V: TRBV18
size: .
CDR3: CASPPRRSGQNYGYTF
DNA: TGTGCCAGCCCACCACGCAGGAGCGGGCAGAACTATGGCTACACCTTC

J: TRBJ2-3
D: .
V: TRBV7-8
size: .
CDR3: CASSPSGDTQYF
DNA: TGTGCCAGCAGCCCTTCGGGAGATACGCAGTATTTT

J: TRBJ1-1
D: .
V: TRBV4-2
size: .
CDR3: CASSLQTGYAEAFF
DNA: TGTGCCAGCAGCCTCCAAACAGGATATGCTGAAGCTTTCTTT

J: TRBJ1-3
D: TRBD1
V: TRBV5-1
size: .
CDR3: CASSAPGQGNTIYF
DNA: TGCGCCAGCAGCGCCCCGGGACAGGGCAACACCATATATTTT

J: TRBJ2-7
D: .
V: TRBV2
size: few
CDR3: CASRRQGYEQYF
DNA: TGTGCCAGCAGACGTCAGGGCTACGAGCAGTACTTC

J: TRBJ2-1
D: .
V: TRBV9
size: few
CDR3: CASSVVSEGNEQFF
DNA: TGTGCCAGCAGCGTAGTATCCGAGGGTAATGAGCAGTTCTTC

J: TRBJ2-3
D: TRBD2
V: TRBV7-9
size: few
CDR3: CASSPGGAGADTQYF
DNA: TGTGCCAGCAGCCCCGGGGGGGCGGGGGCAGATACGCAGTATTTT

J: TRBJ1-6
D: .
V: TRBV29-1
size: .
CDR3: CSVGDGSYNSPLHF
DNA: TGCAGCGTTGGAGACGGCTCCTATAATTCACCCCTCCACTTT

J: TRBJ1-1
D: .
V: TRBV7-2
size: few
CDR3: CASSWGGMNTEAFF
DNA: TGTGCCAGCAGCTGGGGAGGGATGAACACTGAAGCTTTCTTT

J: TRBJ2-5
D: .
V: TRBV30
size: .
CDR3: CAWSEAGGRKTQYF
DNA: TGTGCCTGGAGTGAGGCAGGGGGGAGGAAGACCCAGTACTTC

J: TRBJ1-1
D: .
V: TRBV4-3
size: .
CDR3: CASSQGGTLFTEAFF
DNA: TGCGCCAGCAGCCAGGGAGGAACCCTATTCACTGAAGCTTTCTTT

J: TRBJ2-7
D: TRBD2
V: TRBV11-3
size: .
CDR3: CASGRGLAGSEQYF
DNA: TGTGCCAGCGGTCGAGGGCTAGCGGGAAGCGAGCAGTACTTC

J: TRBJ2-1
D: .
V: TRBV5-4
size: few
CDR3: CASSSDNGNEQFF
DNA: TGTGCCAGCAGCTCCGACAATGGGAATGAGCAGTTCTTC

J: TRBJ1-1
D: .
V: TRBV5-1
size: few
CDR3: CASSLPGGTEAFF
DNA: TGCGCCAGCAGCTTGCCGGGGGGCACTGAAGCTTTCTTT

J: TRBJ1-5
D: TRBD1
V: TRBV6-6
size: .
CDR3: CASTSHSDRNQPQHF
DNA: TGTGCCAGCACATCTCATTCGGACAGGAATCAGCCCCAGCATTTT

J: TRBJ2-2
D: .
V: TRBV5-4
size: .
CDR3: CASSGTPTPTGELFF
DNA: TGTGCCAGCAGCGGGACTCCCACACCCACCGGGGAGCTGTTTTTT

J: TRBJ2-5
D: .
V: TRBV5-1
size: few
CDR3: CASSRQPRETQYF
DNA: TGCGCCAGCAGCCGACAGCCGCGGGAGACCCAGTACTTC

J: TRBJ2-3
D: TRBD2
V: TRBV2
size: .
CDR3: CASSSGVTDTQYF
DNA: TGTGCCAGTTCTAGCGGAGTTACAGATACGCAGTATTTT

J: TRBJ2-7
D: TRBD1
V: TRBV5-4
size: .
CDR3: CASSLEGGATEQYF
DNA: TGTGCCAGCAGCTTGGAAGGGGGCGCAACCGAGCAGTACTTC

J: TRBJ2-3
D: TRBD2
V: TRBV5-6
size: few
CDR3: CASSPPPSGVTDTQYF
DNA: TGTGCCAGCAGCCCACCCCCTAGCGGGGTAACAGATACGCAGTATTTT

J: TRBJ2-1
D: TRBD2
V: TRBV9
size: .
CDR3: CASSVNSGGYNEQFF
DNA: TGTGCCAGCAGCGTAAACAGCGGGGGGTACAATGAGCAGTTCTTC

J: TRBJ2-5
D: .
V: TRBV5-5
size: once
CDR3: CASSFQPGDTQYF
DNA: TGTGCCAGCAGCTTTCAGCCCGGGGATACCCAGTACTTC

J: TRBJ2-5
D: .
V: TRBV27
size: few
CDR3: CASSSTVEETQYF
DNA: TGTGCCAGCAGTTCTACGGTGGAAGAGACCCAGTACTTC

J: TRBJ2-7
D: TRBD2
V: TRBV11-1
size: few
CDR3: CASSTGLAWEQYF
DNA: TGTGCCAGCAGCACGGGACTAGCTTGGGAGCAGTACTTC

J: TRBJ1-1
D: .
V: TRBV18
size: .
CDR3: CASSSGVSSTEAFF
DNA: TGTGCCAGCTCAAGTGGAGTTTCTAGCACTGAAGCTTTCTTT

J: TRBJ2-5
D: TRBD1
V: TRBV7-3
size: .
CDR3: CASSPGQGQEAQYF
DNA: TGTGCCAGCAGCCCAGGACAGGGCCAAGAGGCCCAGTACTTC

J: TRBJ1-5
D: .
V: TRBV6-5
size: .
CDR3: CASSGAPRSNQPQHF
DNA: TGTGCCAGCAGTGGGGCACCACGTTCCAATCAGCCCCAGCATTTT

J: TRBJ1-1
D: .
V: TRBV7-6
size: .
CDR3: CASSVPGGLEAFF
DNA: TGTGCCAGCAGCGTCCCGGGAGGACTTGAAGCTTTCTTT

J: TRBJ2-5
D: TRBD2
V: TRBV2
size: few
CDR3: CASSRWPSGGPGLETQYF
DNA: TGTGCCAGCAGTAGGTGGCCTAGCGGGGGGCCTGGGTTGGAGACCCAGTACTTC

J: TRBJ2-2
D: .
V: TRBV19
size: .
CDR3: CASSQTYRGRVGELFF
DNA: TGTGCCAGTAGTCAAACCTACAGGGGGAGGGTCGGGGAGCTGTTTTTT